This T cell receptor (beta chain) appears in the sequencing data of a study of T cell responses to AZD1222 COVID-19 vaccine. Comment on this clone: Its antigen remains unknown.

Libraries were prepared by immunoSEQ multiplex PCR; TCRdb keeps only in-frame clonotypes and omits some of them. The sample lists 140,000 to 150,000 clones, about 91% seen once, with about 4% in the top ten. Second-dose groups at about 4 or about 12 weeks were pooled. Germline values: CDR1 LNHDA, CDR2 SQIVND (reference sequence). V was pared by 6 bases and J by 5 bases, with 19 bases between. The CDR3 consists of 15 residues. Notes on the study in general: Nearly half of the spike-specific TCRs reportedly recognize variant regions that carry no mutations. Only five to seven individuals given AZD1222 were seropositive at baseline. Mostly white British, mostly female donors; authors suggested clonal diversity may be underestimated.

This sequence joins TRBV19 and TRBJ1-2, with D perhaps matching TRBD1 (6 bases). The source is an adult who received the AZD1222 COVID-19 vaccine. Here the sequenced sample was peripheral blood, taken 28 days after the second AZD1222 dose. The CDR3: CASRDPQGFGYGYTF. Written as DNA, the CDR3 is TGTGCCAGTAGAGATCCCCAGGGGTTTGGGTATGGCTACACCTTC.